The entry that follows covers one T cell receptor beta chain sequence. Its antigen remains unknown. The PCR used 60 Vbeta and 13 Jbeta primers. Libraries were prepared by immunoSEQ multiplex PCR; TCRdb keeps only in-frame clonotypes and omits some of them. This table has approximately 140,000 clones, under 85% appearing once. The sample is drawn from a study of cytomegalovirus exposure and HLA in healthy donors. Whole-study findings and limits: There were some 150 TCR beta chains listed as cytomegalovirus-associated.

CDR3 size: 15 residues. Germline V CDR1 and CDR2: LGHNA, YNFKEQ. Trimming took 4 bases from V and 0 from J, leaving 12 bases between them. The chain recombines TRBV4-2 with TRBJ1-1; D remains ambiguous. The sequencing input was PBMCs. The source is a man aged 18 to 29 in good health and CMV-seronegative. CDR3 nucleotide sequence: TGTGCCAGCAGCCGCGATCGGAGACTGAACACTGAAGCTTTCTTT. As protein: CASSRDRRLNTEAFF.